A selection of T cell receptor beta chains follows, all from one sample in a study of OX40 agonist ivuxolimab in advanced cancers. Method: immunoSEQ multiplex PCR; TCRdb's copy keeps in-frame clones and lacks some. The table has about 58,000 clones, more than 70% seen once. Sequenced material: CD4+ or CD8+ T cells sorted from blood, taken in a trial of the OX40 agonist ivuxolimab. These receptors were collected from an adult with an advanced solid tumor such as melanoma, head and neck, liver or kidney cancer. Each CDR3 is given with its conserved first and last residue. The D gene is left open where the match is weak. Clone size is shown for a subset of rows, as once, few, many or a class of expanded clone.

v_gene	j_gene	abundance	d_gene	CDR3aa	CDR3nt
TRBV5-1	TRBJ2-2	-	-	CASQPGQKTGELFF	TGCGCCAGCCAACCGGGGCAGAAGACCGGGGAGCTGTTTTTT
TRBV5-1	TRBJ2-6	once	-	CASSHGTAGANVLTF	TGCGCCAGCAGCCACGGGACCGCTGGGGCCAACGTCCTGACTTTC
TRBV6-6	TRBJ2-7	-	TRBD1	CASSFVGTGNYEQYF	TGTGCCAGCAGTTTCGTTGGGACAGGGAACTACGAGCAGTACTTC
TRBV19	TRBJ1-6	few	-	CASRGDSYNSPLHF	TGTGCCAGTAGAGGGGATTCCTATAATTCACCCCTCCACTTT
TRBV19	TRBJ2-2	once	-	CASSMAVTGELFF	TGTGCCAGTAGTATGGCGGTTACCGGGGAGCTGTTTTTT
TRBV7-2	TRBJ2-7	-	-	CASSLAGQGAYEQYF	TGTGCCAGCAGCTTAGCGGGACAAGGGGCTTATGAGCAGTACTTC
TRBV5-1	TRBJ2-2	-	TRBD1	CASSGQGVTGELFF	TGCGCCAGCAGCGGACAGGGGGTTACCGGGGAGCTGTTTTTT
TRBV15	TRBJ1-1	once	-	CATSRELRGSTEAFF	TGTGCCACCAGCAGAGAACTCAGGGGAAGCACTGAAGCTTTCTTT
TRBV4-2	TRBJ2-5	-	TRBD2	CASSQGGRGGRLETQYF	TGTGCCAGCAGCCAAGGGGGACGCGGGGGGCGGTTAGAGACCCAGTACTTC
TRBV4-1	TRBJ1-5	-	-	CASSQERTGGRGDNQPQHF	TGCGCCAGCAGCCAAGAGCGAACCGGGGGAAGGGGAGACAATCAGCCCCAGCATTTT
TRBV19	TRBJ1-6	-	TRBD1	CASSVLTGGASNSPLHF	TGTGCCAGTAGTGTACTGACAGGGGGCGCTTCTAATTCACCCCTCCACTTT
TRBV18	TRBJ1-1	few	-	CASSPQRTRGFSEAFF	TGTGCCAGCTCACCCCAGAGGACGAGAGGATTCTCTGAAGCTTTCTTT
TRBV7-2	TRBJ1-2	-	-	CASSPNGLDGYTF	TGTGCCAGCAGCCCGAACGGCTTAGATGGCTACACCTTC
TRBV6-6	TRBJ2-7	once	TRBD1	CASSYGQGRSYEQYF	TGTGCCAGCAGTTACGGACAGGGTAGGTCCTACGAGCAGTACTTC
TRBV2	TRBJ2-7	-	-	CASRGGRNYEQYF	TGTGCCAGCAGGGGGGGACGGAACTACGAGCAGTACTTC
TRBV7-8	TRBJ2-7	-	TRBD2	CASSLREGPYEQYF	TGTGCCAGCAGCCTCCGGGAGGGACCTTACGAGCAGTACTTC
TRBV6-1	TRBJ1-1	-	-	CASSDKGRPNTEAFF	TGTGCCAGCAGTGATAAGGGCAGACCGAACACTGAAGCTTTCTTT
TRBV4-1	TRBJ2-5	-	TRBD1	CASSQAPGGINRAQYF	TGCGCCAGCAGCCAAGCCCCAGGGGGAATTAACAGGGCCCAGTACTTC
TRBV9	TRBJ2-3	-	TRBD1	CASSGDRGVTDTQYF	TGTGCCAGCAGCGGGGACAGGGGAGTCACAGATACGCAGTATTTT
TRBV5-6	TRBJ2-2	-	TRBD1	CASRTGNSNTGELFF	TGTGCCAGCAGGACAGGGAACTCGAACACCGGGGAGCTGTTTTTT
TRBV18	TRBJ2-5	-	-	CASSPVVGQGETQYF	TGTGCCAGCTCACCCGTCGTGGGCCAGGGAGAGACCCAGTACTTC
TRBV5-6	TRBJ2-2	-	-	CASSTPGGHTGELFF	TGTGCCAGCAGCACCCCGGGGGGCCACACCGGGGAGCTGTTTTTT
TRBV19	TRBJ2-6	-	-	CASRKAPTASSGANVLTF	TGTGCCAGCCGCAAAGCCCCAACCGCCAGCTCTGGGGCCAACGTCCTGACTTTC
TRBV5-1	TRBJ2-5	few	-	CASGQQETQYF	TGCGCCAGCGGACAGCAAGAGACCCAGTACTTC
TRBV18	TRBJ1-2	-	-	CASSPPDRYYGYTF	TGTGCCAGCTCACCACCGGACAGATACTATGGCTACACCTTC
TRBV6-6	TRBJ1-5	-	-	CASSADNQPQHF	TGTGCCAGCAGTGCGGACAATCAGCCCCAGCATTTT
TRBV6-1	TRBJ2-5	-	-	CASSARLGETQYF	TGTGCCAGCAGTGCCAGGCTAGGGGAGACCCAGTACTTC
TRBV5-1	TRBJ2-2	-	-	CASSRTVTPTGELFF	TGCGCCAGCAGCCGGACAGTGACCCCCACCGGGGAGCTGTTTTTT
TRBV30	TRBJ1-1	-	TRBD1	CAWSVGGWVNTEAFF	TGTGCCTGGAGTGTAGGGGGCTGGGTGAACACTGAAGCTTTCTTT
TRBV6-1	TRBJ2-7	once	-	CASRFGGYEQYF	TGTGCCAGCAGGTTCGGGGGTTACGAGCAGTACTTC
TRBV29-1	TRBJ2-3	-	TRBD2	CSVVISGGNTQYF	TGCAGCGTTGTCATTAGCGGGGGGAATACGCAGTATTTT
TRBV9	TRBJ2-2	-	TRBD2	CASSVGLAATGELFF	TGTGCCAGCAGCGTAGGACTAGCGGCCACCGGGGAGCTGTTTTTT
TRBV23-1	TRBJ1-1	-	-	CASRDLTEKNTEAFF	TGCGCCAGCAGGGACTTGACGGAAAAAAACACTGAAGCTTTCTTT
TRBV19	TRBJ1-6	-	-	CASDGQCPSSYNSPLHF	TGTGCCAGCGATGGACAGTGCCCGAGCTCCTATAATTCACCCCTCCACTTT
TRBV2	TRBJ1-2	once	-	CASSPGPSDLSGYTF	TGTGCCAGCAGTCCGGGACCGTCTGATCTTAGCGGCTACACCTTC
TRBV9	TRBJ2-3	-	TRBD2	CASSVVLAGGRDTQYF	TGTGCCAGCAGCGTAGTGCTAGCGGGGGGGCGGGATACGCAGTATTTT
TRBV9	TRBJ1-2	-	-	CASSGFGVSEGYTF	TGTGCCAGCAGCGGATTTGGCGTCTCGGAAGGCTACACCTTC
TRBV12-5	TRBJ2-1	-	TRBD2	CASGLMVLAGEYNEQFF	TGTGCTAGTGGTTTGATGGTACTAGCGGGGGAATACAATGAGCAGTTCTTC
TRBV18	TRBJ1-5	-	TRBD1	CASSPGQGATQPQHF	TGTGCCAGCTCACCAGGGCAGGGGGCGACCCAGCCCCAGCATTTT
TRBV6-5	TRBJ1-1	-	-	CATSIEAQNTEAFF	TGTGCCACCTCTATAGAGGCGCAGAACACTGAAGCTTTCTTT
TRBV25-1	TRBJ2-2	-	-	CASSEVGGRSGELFF	TGTGCCAGCAGTGAGGTGGGGGGGCGTTCCGGGGAGCTGTTTTTT
TRBV7-8	TRBJ2-3	-	TRBD2	CASSLGLGAGGPQGGAQYF	TGTGCCAGCAGCTTAGGCTTAGGTGCGGGGGGCCCCCAGGGAGGGGCGCAGTATTTT
TRBV18	TRBJ1-5	few	-	CASSQSPVSSNQPQHF	TGTGCCAGCTCCCAAAGCCCGGTTTCTAGCAATCAGCCCCAGCATTTT